This T cell receptor beta chain was recovered during a study of vaccination and CD4 T cells after COVID-19. Across the study: Samples after vaccination came a median approximately 70 days past dose two, ranging 14 to 241. Overlapping spike peptides of SARS-CoV-2, HCoV-NL63, HCoV-OC43 and HCoV-229E were used, and cells were stimulated with them. Whole-study results and caveats: In convalescent patients, a median around 89% of reactive clones appeared only post-vaccination.

The assay that was used to sequence DNA from cultured CD4+ T cells was the Oncomine TCR Beta short-read assay. TCRdb re-called the PCR reads with MiXCR, one entry per CDR3 protein. The sample yields 20,000 to 30,000 distinct CDR3 sequences, approximately 64% seen once. Indicated treatment: roughly 11-day PBMC culture with coronavirus spike peptide pools or control peptides (ViraFEST assay). PBMCs, plated at roughly 2.2 million per well, were grown in the presence of approximately 10 IU/ml IL-2 and 9 to 10 ug/ml peptide pools. The CDR3 covers 16 residues. Trimming removed 0 bases from V and 0 bases from J, with 12 bases in between. Germline loops: CDR1 DFQATT, CDR2 SNEGSKA (reference sequence). About this clonotype: The antigen is unknown.

This clonotype was obtained from a human donor who received a COVID-19 vaccine. The chain combines TRBV20-1 with TRBJ1-5; TRBD1 is a possible D gene (6 bases). Sequencing was performed on CD4+ T cells from blood, cultured in vitro, taken after SARS-CoV-2 vaccination. The CDR3 coding sequence is TGCAGTGCTAGAGATAAGACAGGCCATAGCAATCAGCCCCAGCATTTT. This translates into CSARDKTGHSNQPQHF.